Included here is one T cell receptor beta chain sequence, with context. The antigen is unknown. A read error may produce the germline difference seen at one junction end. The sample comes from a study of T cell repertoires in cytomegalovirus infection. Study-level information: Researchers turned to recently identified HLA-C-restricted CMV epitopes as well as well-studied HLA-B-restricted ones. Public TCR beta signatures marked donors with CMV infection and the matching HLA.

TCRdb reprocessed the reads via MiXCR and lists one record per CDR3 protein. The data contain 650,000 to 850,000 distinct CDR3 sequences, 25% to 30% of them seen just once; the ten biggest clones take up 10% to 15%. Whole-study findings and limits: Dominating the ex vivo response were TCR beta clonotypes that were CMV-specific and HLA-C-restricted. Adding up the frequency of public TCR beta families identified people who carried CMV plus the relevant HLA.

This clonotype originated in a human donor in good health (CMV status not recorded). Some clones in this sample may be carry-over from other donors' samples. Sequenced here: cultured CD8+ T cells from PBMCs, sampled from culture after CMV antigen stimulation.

CDR3 DNA: TGTGTCAGCAGCTTAGCCAGAGGGTTCGCCAGCAATCAGCCCCAGCATTTT. Its protein is CVSSLARGFASNQPQHF. The chain has TRBV7-6 and TRBJ1-5; no clear D gene. The CDR3 covers 17 residues. Per germline, CDR1 SGHVS and CDR2 FNYEAQ.